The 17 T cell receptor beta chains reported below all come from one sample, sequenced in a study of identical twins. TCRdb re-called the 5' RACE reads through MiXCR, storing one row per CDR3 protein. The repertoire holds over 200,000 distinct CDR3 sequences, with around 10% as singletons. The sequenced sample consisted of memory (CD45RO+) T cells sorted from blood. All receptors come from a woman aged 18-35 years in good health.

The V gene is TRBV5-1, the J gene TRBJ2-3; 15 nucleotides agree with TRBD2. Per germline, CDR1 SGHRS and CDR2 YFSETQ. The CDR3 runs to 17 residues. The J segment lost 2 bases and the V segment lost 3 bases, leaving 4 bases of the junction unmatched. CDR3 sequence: CASSSRTSGGATDTQYF. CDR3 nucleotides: TGCGCCAGCAGCTCGCGGACTAGCGGGGGGGCCACAGATACGCAGTATTTT. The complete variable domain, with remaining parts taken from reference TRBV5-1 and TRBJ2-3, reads KAGVTQTPRYLIKTRGQQVTLSCSPISGHRSVSWYQQTPGQGLQFLFEYFSETQRNKGNFPGRFSGRQFSNSRSEMNVSTLELGDSALYLCASSSRTSGGATDTQYFGPGTRLTVL.

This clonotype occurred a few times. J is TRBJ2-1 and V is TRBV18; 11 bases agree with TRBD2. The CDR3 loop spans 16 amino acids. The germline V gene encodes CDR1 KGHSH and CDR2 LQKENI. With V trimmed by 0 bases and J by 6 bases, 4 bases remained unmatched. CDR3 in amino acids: CASSPPRLAGGNEQFF. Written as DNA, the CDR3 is TGTGCCAGCTCACCACCGAGGCTAGCGGGAGGCAATGAGCAGTTCTTC.

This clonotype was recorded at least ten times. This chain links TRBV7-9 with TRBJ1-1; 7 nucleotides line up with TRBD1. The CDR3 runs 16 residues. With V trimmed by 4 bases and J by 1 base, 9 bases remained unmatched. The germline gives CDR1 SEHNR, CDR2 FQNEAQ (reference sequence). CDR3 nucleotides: TGTGCCAGCAGCTCCCCCAACAGGGGAGCGAACACTGAAGCTTTCTTT. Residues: CASSSPNRGANTEAFF.

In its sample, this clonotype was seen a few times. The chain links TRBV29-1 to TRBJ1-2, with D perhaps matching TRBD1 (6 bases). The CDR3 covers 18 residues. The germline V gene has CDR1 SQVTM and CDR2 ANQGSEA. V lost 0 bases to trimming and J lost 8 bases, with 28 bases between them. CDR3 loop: CSVEDSRDGGHLFRGYTF. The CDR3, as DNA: TGCAGCGTTGAAGATTCGCGGGACGGGGGCCATCTTTTTCGAGGCTACACCTTC.

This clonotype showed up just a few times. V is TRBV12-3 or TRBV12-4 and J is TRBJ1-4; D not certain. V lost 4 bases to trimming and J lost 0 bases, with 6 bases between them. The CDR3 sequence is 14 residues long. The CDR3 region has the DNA TGTGCCAGCAGTTCATCTGCAACTAATGAAAAACTGTTTTTT. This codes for CASSSSATNEKLFF.

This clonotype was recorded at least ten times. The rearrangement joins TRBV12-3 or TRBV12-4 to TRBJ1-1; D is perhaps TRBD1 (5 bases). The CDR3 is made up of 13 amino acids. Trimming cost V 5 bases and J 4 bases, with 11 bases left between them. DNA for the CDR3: TGTGCCAGCAGTCCCGGGGGGACCACTGAAGCTTTCTTT. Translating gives CASSPGGTTEAFF.

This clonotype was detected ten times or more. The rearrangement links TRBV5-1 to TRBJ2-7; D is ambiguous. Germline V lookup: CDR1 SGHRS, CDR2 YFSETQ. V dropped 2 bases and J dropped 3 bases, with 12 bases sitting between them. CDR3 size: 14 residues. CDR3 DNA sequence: TGCGCCAGCAGCTTAGGTCCCGATGACTACGAGCAGTACTTC. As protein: CASSLGPDDYEQYF.

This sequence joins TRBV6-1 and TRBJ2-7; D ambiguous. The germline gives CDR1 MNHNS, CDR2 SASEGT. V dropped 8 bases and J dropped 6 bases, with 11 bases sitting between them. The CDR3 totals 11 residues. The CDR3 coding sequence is TGTGCCAGCCGCCGGAATGCCGAGCAGTACTTC. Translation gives CASRRNAEQYF.

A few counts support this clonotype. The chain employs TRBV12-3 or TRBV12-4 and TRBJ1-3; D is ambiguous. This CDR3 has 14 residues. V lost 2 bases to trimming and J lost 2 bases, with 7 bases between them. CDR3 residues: CASSLSQPGNTIYF. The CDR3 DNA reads TGTGCCAGCAGTTTATCTCAGCCTGGAAACACCATATATTTT.

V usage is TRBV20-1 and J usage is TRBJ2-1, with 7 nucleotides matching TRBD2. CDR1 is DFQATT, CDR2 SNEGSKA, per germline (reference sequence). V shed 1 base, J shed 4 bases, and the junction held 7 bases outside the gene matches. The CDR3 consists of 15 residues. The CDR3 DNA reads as TGCAGTGCTAGAGGGTCGGGAGGCCAGTACAATGAGCAGTTCTTC. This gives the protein CSARGSGGQYNEQFF.

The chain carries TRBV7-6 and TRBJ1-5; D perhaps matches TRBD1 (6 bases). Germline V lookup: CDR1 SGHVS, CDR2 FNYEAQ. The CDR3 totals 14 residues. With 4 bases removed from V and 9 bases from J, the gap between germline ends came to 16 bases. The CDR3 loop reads CASSSGQPGGPQHF. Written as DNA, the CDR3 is TGTGCCAGCAGCTCCGGACAGCCCGGAGGGCCCCAGCATTTT.

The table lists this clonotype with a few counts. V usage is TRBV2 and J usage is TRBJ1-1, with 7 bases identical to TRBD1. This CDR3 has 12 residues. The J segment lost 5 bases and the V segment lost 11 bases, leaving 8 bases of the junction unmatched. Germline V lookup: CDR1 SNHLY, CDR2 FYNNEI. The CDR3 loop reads CAPSRGGTEAFF. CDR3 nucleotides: TGTGCCCCAAGCAGGGGGGGGACTGAAGCTTTCTTT.

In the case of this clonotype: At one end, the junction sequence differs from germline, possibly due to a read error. The CDR3, as DNA: TGTGCCAGCAGTGGCCGGGATGCCATCTTC. Translation: CASSGRDAIF. V usage is TRBV6-1 and J usage is TRBJ2-7, with D possibly TRBD2 on 5 matching bases. Looked up from germline, CDR1 is MNHNS and CDR2 is SASEGT. CDR3 length: 10 amino acids.

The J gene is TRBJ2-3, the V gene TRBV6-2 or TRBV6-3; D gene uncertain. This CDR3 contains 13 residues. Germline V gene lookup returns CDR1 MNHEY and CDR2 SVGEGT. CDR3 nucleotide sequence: TGTCCCCCCCCCATGGACCCCACAGATACGCAGTATTTT. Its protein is CPPPMDPTDTQYF.

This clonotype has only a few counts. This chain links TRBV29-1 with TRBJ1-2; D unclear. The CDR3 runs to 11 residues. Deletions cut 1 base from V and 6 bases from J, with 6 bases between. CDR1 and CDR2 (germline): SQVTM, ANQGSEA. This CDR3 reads CSVEVFDGYTF. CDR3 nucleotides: TGCAGCGTTGAAGTTTTTGATGGCTACACCTTC.

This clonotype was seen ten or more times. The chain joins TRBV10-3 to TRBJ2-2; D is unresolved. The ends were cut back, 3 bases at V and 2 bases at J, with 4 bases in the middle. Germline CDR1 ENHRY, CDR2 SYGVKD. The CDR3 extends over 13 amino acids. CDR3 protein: CAISEPNTGELFF. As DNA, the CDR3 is TGTGCCATCAGTGAACCAAACACCGGGGAGCTGTTTTTT.

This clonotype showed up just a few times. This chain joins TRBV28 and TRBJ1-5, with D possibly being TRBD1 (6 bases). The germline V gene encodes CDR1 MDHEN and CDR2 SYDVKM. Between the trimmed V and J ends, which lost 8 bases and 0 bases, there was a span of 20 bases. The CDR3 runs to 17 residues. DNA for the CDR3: TGTGCCAGCTGGGGGACATTCGGATATTATAGCAATCAGCCCCAGCATTTT. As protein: CASWGTFGYYSNQPQHF.